The source of this TCR beta chain is a study of blood T cell repertoires in COVID-19. About the research overall: PBMCs, B-cell-depleted T cells, or T cells provided the cDNA or gDNA that made up the material.

The V gene's germline CDR1 is MDHEN and CDR2 SYDVKM. V was shortened by 7 bases and J by 8 bases, with 14 bases between the two germline ends. The CDR3 covers 13 residues. Original analysis: Reference gene primers were amplified, and this amplification served to estimate nucleated cell counts. Method: immunoSEQ multiplex PCR; TCRdb's copy keeps in-frame clones and lacks some. V and J calls plus clone size are reproduced from that table; the DNA served to infer D and trimming. Among about 170,000 clones listed, approximately 87% were seen once. Input material: peripheral blood. This receptor was obtained from a man aged 18 to 29 with active or convalescent COVID-19. The rearrangement uses TRBV28 and TRBJ1-4; no reliable D call. The CDR3 reads CASTDNGMEKLFF. The CDR3 DNA is TGTGCCAGCACCGACAACGGTATGGAAAAACTGTTTTTT.